Following are 26 T cell receptor beta chains from one sample sequenced in a study of blood T cells in healthy people across ages. Sample-barcoded 5' priming and a J-beta primer mix drove a second PCR of roughly 6 to 12 cycles. TCRdb itself ran the 5' RACE reads through MiXCR, one entry per CDR3 protein. The sample shows fewer than 1.5 million distinct CDR3 sequences, 35% to 45% of them seen only once. Specimen: blood. These receptors all stem from a woman under 30 in good health.

Comment on this clonotype: This is likely a read error, given that the CDR3 carries no conserved phenylalanine or tryptophan at its end. The J gene is TRBJ2-5, the V gene TRBV20-1; no definite D call. The CDR3 spans 13 residues. Germline V gene sequence: CDR1 DFQATT, CDR2 SNEGSKA (reference sequence). V was pared by 0 bases and J by 0 bases, with 5 bases between. The CDR3 here is CSARDSNQETQYL. Here the CDR3 DNA reads TGCAGTGCTAGAGATTCCAACCAAGAGACCCAGTACTTA.

The J gene is TRBJ2-3, the V gene TRBV9; D is uncertain. CDR1 is SGDLS and CDR2 is YYNGEE in the germline V gene. The CDR3 consists of 15 residues. Trimming cost V 1 base and J 0 bases, with 9 bases left between them. CDR3 nucleotides: TGTGCCAGCAGCGTACAGTCCTTCAGCACAGATACGCAGTATTTT. Translation gives CASSVQSFSTDTQYF.

This clonotype was detected only once. This chain links TRBV3-1 with TRBJ2-5; 11 bases match TRBD1. Trimming took 4 bases from V and 5 from J; bases not matched to a gene: 15. The CDR3 contains 18 residues. CDR1 LGHDT and CDR2 YNNKEL come from the germline V gene (reference sequence). The CDR3 bases are TGTGCCAGCAGCCCTCAAGGACTTTCGGGACAGGGGGGGGAGACCCAGTACTTC. It encodes CASSPQGLSGQGGETQYF.

The chain employs TRBV2 and TRBJ1-5, with D unclear. The CDR3 extends over 15 amino acids. The germline gives CDR1 SNHLY, CDR2 FYNNEI. Between the trimmed V and J ends, which lost 3 bases and 0 bases, there was a span of 9 bases. CDR3 residues: CASSESGISNQPQHF. The DNA of the CDR3 is TGTGCCAGCAGTGAGTCGGGGATTAGCAATCAGCCCCAGCATTTT.

The genes are TRBV19 and TRBJ2-3; TRBD1 matches 8 bases. V shed 4 bases and J 2 bases; nucleotides not matched to a gene: 11. Germline V lookup: CDR1 LNHDA, CDR2 SQIVND (reference sequence). This CDR3 contains 17 residues. CDR3 protein: CASSTGQGRPSTDTQYF. In DNA form, the CDR3 reads TGTGCCAGTAGTACAGGACAGGGCAGGCCCTCCACAGATACGCAGTATTTT.

The chain links TRBV10-3 to TRBJ2-7; D remains unclear. The germline V gene has CDR1 ENHRY and CDR2 SYGVKD. Trimming shortened V by 4 bases and J by 7 bases, and 26 bases separated the two germline ends. The CDR3 length is 17 residues. The CDR3, as DNA: TGTGCCATCAGTGGTTGGCAGCCGGAGAGCTCCTACAATGAGCAGTACTTC. Translation gives CAISGWQPESSYNEQYF.

This clonotype was counted a single time. Relative to the germline gene, one junction end is altered; a read error may explain this. V is TRBV7-9 and J is TRBJ2-7; D not certain. CDR3 length: 13 residues. Germline CDR1 SEHNR, CDR2 FQNEAQ (reference sequence). The CDR3 protein is CASSLPGPYGQYF. CDR3 bases: TGTGCCAGCAGCTTACCAGGCCCCTACGGGCAGTACTTC.

This clonotype showed up just a few times. The chain combines TRBV9 with TRBJ2-6; D gene uncertain. Germline-derived CDR1 and CDR2 are SGDLS and YYNGEE. V lost 0 bases and J lost 0, with 10 bases in between. The CDR3 extends over 17 amino acids. DNA for the CDR3: TGTGCCAGCAGCGTAGAGGGCCTAACCTCTGGGGCCAACGTCCTGACTTTC. Translated: CASSVEGLTSGANVLTF.

The rearrangement joins TRBV5-6 to TRBJ1-1; D is uncertain. V dropped 4 bases and J dropped 6 bases, with 10 bases sitting between them. CDR1 is SGHDT, CDR2 YYEEEE, per germline. CDR3 length: 12 residues. The CDR3 DNA follows: TGTGCCAGCAGCCGATCGCCTTCTGAAGCTTTCTTT. This encodes CASSRSPSEAFF.

The CDR3 loop reads CASSSPGGGSYEQYF. Written as DNA, the CDR3 is TGTGCCAGCAGCTCCCCCGGCGGGGGCAGCTACGAGCAGTACTTC. V and J are TRBV7-2 and TRBJ2-7, with D possibly being TRBD2 (7 bases). The CDR3 is 15 amino acids. Per the germline V gene, CDR1 is SGHTA and CDR2 is FQGNSA. The V gene lost 4 bases and the J gene lost 3 bases, with 16 bases spanning the gap.

This clonotype was observed a few times. V usage is TRBV4-2 and J usage is TRBJ2-3; 9 positions agree with TRBD2. The junction had 7 bases not matched to a gene; V was cut back by 1 base and J by 5 bases. Germline V lookup: CDR1 LGHNA, CDR2 YNFKEQ. This CDR3 comprises 16 residues. The CDR3 region has the DNA TGTGCCAGCAGCCAAGGTGGCGGGGGGGCGGTAGATACGCAGTATTTT. Translating it yields CASSQGGGGAVDTQYF.

The CDR3 spells CASSLAVLAGGEQFF. CDR3 nucleotide sequence: TGTGCCAGCAGCTTAGCGGTACTAGCGGGGGGTGAGCAGTTCTTC. The gene calls are TRBV7-9 and TRBJ2-1; 12 positions match TRBD2. Per germline, CDR1 SEHNR and CDR2 FQNEAQ (reference sequence). V gave up 0 bases and J gave up 9 bases; unmatched junction bases: 3. The CDR3 runs 15 residues.

The CDR3 protein is CASSPRLALHNEQYF. DNA of the CDR3: TGTGCCAGCAGCCCCCGACTAGCGCTTCACAATGAGCAGTACTTC. The chain couples TRBV12-3 or TRBV12-4 to TRBJ2-5; 8 bases match TRBD2. The CDR3 spans 15 residues. V lost 6 bases, J lost 11 bases, and 17 bases stayed unmatched.

The chain links TRBV12-3 or TRBV12-4 to TRBJ1-2; D possibly corresponds to TRBD1 (6 bases). The CDR3 is made up of 13 amino acids. V was pared by 4 bases and J by 8 bases, with 14 bases between. CDR3 DNA: TGTGCCAGCAGTTCGGACGGACAGACGGGCTACACCTTC. As protein: CASSSDGQTGYTF.

This clonotype was seen many times. This chain links TRBV10-2 with TRBJ1-4; D call uncertain. CDR3 length: 14 amino acids. Trimming took off 3 bases at V and 8 bases at J, with 13 bases between the two ends. Germline loops: CDR1 WSHSY, CDR2 SAAADI. CDR3: CASSEGRQGEKLFF. The CDR3 DNA reads TGCGCCAGCAGTGAAGGACGGCAAGGGGAAAAACTGTTTTTT.

The V gene is TRBV6-1, the J gene TRBJ2-3; a weak D match, TRBD2 (6 bases). Germline V gene sequence: CDR1 MNHNS, CDR2 SASEGT. This CDR3 is built from 15 residues. V was pared by 7 bases and J by 0 bases, with 14 bases between. CDR3 DNA sequence: TGTGCCAGCACTGAGGGAGGCCATAGCACAGATACGCAGTATTTT. Amino acid sequence: CASTEGGHSTDTQYF.

This clonotype was seen many times. The rearrangement uses TRBV3-1 and TRBJ2-1; 8 positions agree with TRBD2. The trim removed 3 bases at V and 1 base at J, leaving 11 bases unmatched. The CDR3 extends over 18 amino acids. CDR1 and CDR2 from the germline V gene are LGHDT and YNNKEL (reference sequence). The CDR3 is CASSHRLRERGSYNEQFF. The CDR3 region has the DNA TGTGCCAGCAGCCATCGGTTGAGGGAGCGGGGGTCCTACAATGAGCAGTTCTTC.

This chain uses TRBV29-1 with TRBJ1-6; D might be TRBD1 (5 bases). The CDR3 is 16 amino acids. The germline CDR1 and CDR2 sequences are SQVTM and ANQGSEA. The V end lost 4 bases, the J end lost 6 bases, and 19 bases lay between the germline ends. CDR3 in amino acids: CSVVIAIRGINSPLHF. CDR3 DNA: TGCAGCGTTGTAATCGCCATTCGGGGGATTAATTCACCCCTCCACTTT.

The rearrangement joins TRBV14 to TRBJ2-1, with TRBD2 matching over 7 bases. The CDR3 consists of 16 residues. Germline trimming cut 7 bases from V and 7 bases from J; bases unmatched to any gene: 16. CDR1 is SGHDN, CDR2 FVKESK, per germline. The CDR3 sequence: CASTRDGEGTLNEQFF. The CDR3 DNA reads TGTGCCAGCACCAGGGATGGGGAGGGCACCTTGAATGAGCAGTTCTTC.

This chain uses TRBV6-5 with TRBJ1-1; TRBD1 might be the D (5 bases). Trimming cost V 5 bases and J 0 bases, with 16 bases left between them. Germline-derived CDR1 and CDR2 are MNHEY and SVGAGI. The CDR3 is 16 amino acids. The CDR3 DNA sequence: TGTGCCAGCAGTCCCTGGGGCCGGGGGATGAACACTGAAGCTTTCTTT. Amino acid sequence: CASSPWGRGMNTEAFF.

Details on this clonotype: The junction shows a germline mismatch at one end, possibly a read error. J is TRBJ2-3 and V is TRBV7-9; TRBD1 matches at 9 bases. The length of the CDR3 is 14 residues. Germline values: CDR1 SEHNR, CDR2 FQNEAQ (reference sequence). CDR3 sequence reads: CAGSFETGGDTQYF. The CDR3 DNA is TGTGCCGGCAGCTTCGAGACAGGGGGGGATACGCAGTATTTT.

This clonotype has more than one count but fewer than ten. The chain has TRBV6-2 or TRBV6-3 and TRBJ2-5; perhaps TRBD2 as D (5 bases). With 4 bases removed from V and 0 bases from J, the gap between germline ends came to 18 bases. The germline V gene encodes CDR1 MNHEY and CDR2 SVGEGT. The CDR3 loop spans 17 amino acids. In DNA form, the CDR3 reads TGTGCCAGCAGTTGGTTGGAGGACGATAGGTACCAAGAGACCCAGTACTTC. Translating it yields CASSWLEDDRYQETQYF.

V gene TRBV18 combines with J gene TRBJ1-1, with D unresolved. CDR3 size: 12 residues. Germline CDR1 and CDR2: KGHSH and LQKENI. V was shortened by 3 bases and J by 6 bases, with 8 bases between the two germline ends. The CDR3 nucleotides are TGTGCCAGCTCACCTTACACAGCTGAAGCTTTCTTT. It specifies CASSPYTAEAFF.

This clonotype was observed a handful of times. The chain uses TRBV7-6 and TRBJ2-7, with 7 bases identical to TRBD1. There are 13 residues in the CDR3. Germline CDR1 SGHVS, CDR2 FNYEAQ. With 4 bases clipped from V and 2 bases from J, the junction kept 2 bases outside the gene matches. The CDR3: CASSSDRTYEQYF. The CDR3 DNA follows: TGTGCCAGCAGCTCGGACAGGACCTACGAGCAGTACTTC.

The chain links TRBV6-5 to TRBJ1-5; D gene uncertain. The V and J ends lost 6 bases and 7 bases respectively, with 13 bases between them. CDR1 and CDR2 (germline): MNHEY, SVGAGI. This CDR3 has 13 amino acids. CDR3 sequence (DNA): TGTGCCAGCAGCCCCCTAAAAGGCCAGCCCCAGCATTTT. It codes for CASSPLKGQPQHF.

J is TRBJ1-5 and V is TRBV29-1, with 10 bases lining up with TRBD1. Germline assignment: CDR1 SQVTM and CDR2 ANQGSEA. The CDR3 sequence is 15 residues long. V lost 4 bases, J lost 5 bases, and 8 bases stayed unmatched. The CDR3 sequence: CSVVETGQGHQPQHF. In nucleotides, the CDR3 is TGCAGCGTTGTAGAGACGGGACAGGGGCATCAGCCCCAGCATTTT. Drawing the rest from reference TRBV29-1 and TRBJ1-5, the complete variable domain is SAVISQKPSRDICQRGTSLTIQCQVDSQVTMMFWYRQQPGQSLTLIATANQGSEATYESGFVIDKFPISRPNLTFSTLTVSNMSPEDSSIYLCSVVETGQGHQPQHFGDGTRLSIL.